These 2 T cell receptor beta chains came from one sample sequenced in a study of T cell responses to AZD1222 COVID-19 vaccine. Only in-frame clones appear in the TCRdb table, and some are missing; sequencing was by immunoSEQ multiplex PCR. The sample includes some 140,000 clones, around 90% of them seen just once. The sample here was peripheral blood, taken 28 days after the second AZD1222 dose. Receptor source: an adult who received the AZD1222 COVID-19 vaccine.

This chain links TRBV5-1 with TRBJ2-1; 9 bases are shared with TRBD1. The CDR3 runs 16 residues. Trimming took 4 bases from V and 2 from J; bases not matched to a gene: 7. Germline V gene sequence: CDR1 SGHRS, CDR2 YFSETQ. Written as DNA, the CDR3 is TGCGCCAGCAGCGAGCGACAGGGGGGAACCTACAATGAGCAGTTCTTC. Encoded protein: CASSERQGGTYNEQFF.

The chain recombines TRBV18 with TRBJ1-1; 7 bases agree with TRBD1. The CDR3 spans 15 residues. The V and J ends lost 2 bases and 5 bases, in that order; junction bases with no gene match: 8. CDR1 is KGHSH, CDR2 LQKENI, per germline. CDR3 bases: TGTGCCAGCTCACCAATCACAGGGGCAAGGACTGAAGCTTTCTTT. Its translation: CASSPITGARTEAFF.